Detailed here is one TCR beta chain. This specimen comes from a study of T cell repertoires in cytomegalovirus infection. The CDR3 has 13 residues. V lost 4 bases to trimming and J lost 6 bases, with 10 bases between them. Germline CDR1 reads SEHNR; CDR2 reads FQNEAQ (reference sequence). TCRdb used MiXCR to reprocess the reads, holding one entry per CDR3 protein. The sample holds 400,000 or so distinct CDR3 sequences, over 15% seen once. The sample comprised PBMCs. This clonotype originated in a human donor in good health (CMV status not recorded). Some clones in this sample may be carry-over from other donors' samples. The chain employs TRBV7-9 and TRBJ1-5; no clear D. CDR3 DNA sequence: TGTGCCAGCAGCTCGCTGTTGGGTCAGCCCCAGCATTTT. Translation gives CASSSLLGQPQHF. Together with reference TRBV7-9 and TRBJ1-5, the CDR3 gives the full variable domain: DTGVSQNPRHKITKRGQNVTFRCDPISEHNRLYWYRQTLGQGPEFLTYFQNEAQLEKSRLLSDRFSAERPKGSFSTLEIQRTEQGDSAMYLCASSSLLGQPQHFGDGTRLSIL.